The clone carrying this T cell receptor (beta chain) was seen at least ten times. Patients newly diagnosed with hyperthyroidism, under 2 months' duration, were aged 18 to 65, the study reports. Other autoimmune diseases, uncontrolled infections, pregnancy or lactation excluded patients from enrollment. The data were taken from a study of Graves' ophthalmopathy and Graves' hyperthyroidism. Overall study: Specimen type is peripheral blood, obtained at initial diagnosis before any treatment.

The germline V gene has CDR1 SGHRS and CDR2 YFSETQ. The CDR3 sequence is 13 residues long. Trimming shortened V by 0 bases and J by 8 bases, and 11 bases separated the two germline ends. Beta-chain TCR CDR3 regions were amplified from RNA transcripts. Second-round multiplex PCR came after a first-round RT-PCR that employed HTBI primers. Each CDR3 protein gets one entry after TCRdb re-called the multiplex PCR reads with MiXCR. This sample has a few hundred thousand distinct CDR3 sequences, with around 21% found just once. The chain recombines TRBV5-1 with TRBJ1-2; the D is unclear. The sequencing sample was made of peripheral blood. The TCR comes from a woman younger than 30 with stable Graves' hyperthyroidism. CDR3 residues: CASSLESPDGYTF. As DNA, the CDR3 is TGCGCCAGCAGCTTGGAGTCTCCTGACGGCTACACCTTC.